Listed below are T cell receptor beta chains from one sample, sequenced in a study of OX40 agonist ivuxolimab in advanced cancers. Data came from immunoSEQ multiplex PCR; TCRdb stores just in-frame clones and leaves some out. The sample yields around 70,000 clones, approximately 80% seen once. The sample was CD4+ or CD8+ T cells sorted from blood, taken in a trial of the OX40 agonist ivuxolimab. The receptors derive from an adult with an advanced solid tumor such as melanoma, head and neck, liver or kidney cancer. Both conserved end residues are part of each CDR3. The D gene is left open where the match is weak. Part of the rows lack a size; the others show once, few, many or a class for expanded clones.

>TRBJ2-7|-|TRBV18|-
CASSPRGSSDEQYF
TGTGCCAGCTCACCCAGGGGTTCTAGCGACGAGCAGTACTTC
>TRBJ2-5|-|TRBV27|-
CASSLFYRFGEAQYF
TGTGCCAGCAGTTTATTCTATAGATTCGGGGAGGCCCAGTACTTC
>TRBJ2-5|TRBD2|TRBV13|-
CASSPRLAGETQYF
TGTGCCAGCAGCCCAAGACTAGCAGGGGAGACCCAGTACTTC
>TRBJ2-3|TRBD2|TRBV5-6|-
CASSPGRGGFLTDTQYF
TGTGCCAGCAGCCCGGGCCGGGGGGGCTTCCTGACAGATACGCAGTATTTT
>TRBJ1-1|-|TRBV19|-
CASSIDRRASRTEAFF
TGTGCCAGTAGTATAGATCGTCGGGCTTCAAGGACTGAAGCTTTCTTT
>TRBJ2-7|TRBD1|TRBV23-1|-
CASSQPTGGTYEQYF
TGCGCCAGCAGTCAGCCGACAGGGGGTACATACGAGCAGTACTTC
>TRBJ1-6|TRBD1|TRBV4-3|few
CASSQEPGTGFSPLHF
TGCGCCAGCAGCCAAGAACCCGGGACAGGGTTTTCACCCCTCCACTTT
>TRBJ2-5|TRBD2|TRBV5-1|-
CASSFSSGTSGETQYF
TGCGCCAGCAGCTTCAGTTCCGGGACTAGCGGAGAGACCCAGTACTTC
>TRBJ1-2|-|TRBV6-1|-
CASSETGDDYTF
TGTGCCAGCAGTGAAACCGGAGATGACTACACCTTC
>TRBJ2-1|-|TRBV18|few
CASSPRGSYNEQFF
TGTGCCAGCTCACCACGTGGGAGCTACAATGAGCAGTTCTTC
>TRBJ2-1|TRBD2|TRBV11-3|-
CASSERASGLNEQFF
TGTGCCAGCAGCGAACGGGCTAGCGGCCTCAATGAGCAGTTCTTC
>TRBJ2-3|TRBD2|TRBV7-2|few
CASRTSGGYWADTQYF
TGTGCCAGCCGGACTAGCGGGGGGTACTGGGCAGATACGCAGTATTTT
>TRBJ1-1|-|TRBV6-5|-
CASSDRDTEAFF
TGTGCCAGCAGTGACCGGGACACCGAAGCTTTCTTT
>TRBJ1-2|TRBD1|TRBV6-5|-
CASSYQQGGGYTF
TGTGCCAGCAGTTACCAACAGGGGGGTGGCTACACCTTC
>TRBJ1-2|-|TRBV6-1|-
CASSDAVGHYGYTF
TGTGCCAGCAGTGATGCGGTGGGCCACTATGGCTACACCTTC
>TRBJ1-2|-|TRBV21-1|-
CAQVGTTIYGYTF
TGTGCTCAAGTAGGCACCACCATCTATGGCTACACCTTC
>TRBJ2-1|-|TRBV23-1|-
CASSQSPGTRNEQFF
TGCGCCAGCAGTCAATCCCCTGGGACACGCAATGAGCAGTTCTTC
>TRBJ2-7|-|TRBV19|-
CASSRRTVNEQYF
TGTGCCAGTAGTAGGCGAACAGTGAACGAGCAGTACTTC
>TRBJ2-5|TRBD2|TRBV7-2|-
CASSVFLSTQRGTQYF
TGTGCCAGCAGCGTTTTTTTGAGCACACAGCGGGGGACCCAGTACTTC
>TRBJ2-7|TRBD2|TRBV18|once
CASSPAGGEQYF
TGTGCCAGCTCACCAGCGGGAGGCGAGCAGTACTTC
>TRBJ1-4|-|TRBV9|-
CASSVNTESEKLFF
TGTGCCAGCAGCGTTAACACAGAGTCTGAAAAACTGTTTTTT
>TRBJ1-4|TRBD1|TRBV19|-
CASSIRRGLNEKLFF
TGTGCCAGTAGTATTAGGAGGGGGCTGAATGAAAAACTGTTTTTT